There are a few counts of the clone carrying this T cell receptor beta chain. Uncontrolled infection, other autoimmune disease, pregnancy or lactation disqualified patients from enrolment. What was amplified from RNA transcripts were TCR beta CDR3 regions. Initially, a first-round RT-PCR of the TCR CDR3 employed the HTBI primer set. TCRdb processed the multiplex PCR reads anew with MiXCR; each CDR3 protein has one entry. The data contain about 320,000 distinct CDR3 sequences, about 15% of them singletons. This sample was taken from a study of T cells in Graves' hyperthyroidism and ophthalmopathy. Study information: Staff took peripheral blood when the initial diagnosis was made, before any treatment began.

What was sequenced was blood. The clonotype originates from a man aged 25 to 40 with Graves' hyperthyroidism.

CDR3: CASSLDPPREGEQFF. The CDR3 bases are TGCGCCAGCAGCTTAGATCCTCCCCGGGAAGGTGAGCAGTTCTTC. V is TRBV5-1 and J is TRBJ2-1, with a possible D match to TRBD2 (5 bases). Between the trimmed V and J ends, which lost 2 bases and 9 bases, there was a span of 18 bases. Germline-derived CDR1 and CDR2 are SGHRS and YFSETQ. The CDR3 has 15 residues.